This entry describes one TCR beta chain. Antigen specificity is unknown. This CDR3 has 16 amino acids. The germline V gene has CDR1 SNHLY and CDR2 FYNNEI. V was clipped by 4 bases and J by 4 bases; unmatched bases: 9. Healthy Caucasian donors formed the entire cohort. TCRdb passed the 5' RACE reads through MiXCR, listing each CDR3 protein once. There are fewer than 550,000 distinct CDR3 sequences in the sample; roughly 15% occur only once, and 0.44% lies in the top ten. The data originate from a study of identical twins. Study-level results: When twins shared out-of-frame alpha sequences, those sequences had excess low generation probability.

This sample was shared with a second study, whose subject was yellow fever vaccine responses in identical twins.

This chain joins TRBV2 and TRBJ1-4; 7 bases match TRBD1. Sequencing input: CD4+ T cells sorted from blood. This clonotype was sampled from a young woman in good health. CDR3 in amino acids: CASSGSGTVYNEKLFF. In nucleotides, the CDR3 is TGTGCCAGCAGTGGGTCGGGGACAGTTTATAATGAAAAACTGTTTTTT.